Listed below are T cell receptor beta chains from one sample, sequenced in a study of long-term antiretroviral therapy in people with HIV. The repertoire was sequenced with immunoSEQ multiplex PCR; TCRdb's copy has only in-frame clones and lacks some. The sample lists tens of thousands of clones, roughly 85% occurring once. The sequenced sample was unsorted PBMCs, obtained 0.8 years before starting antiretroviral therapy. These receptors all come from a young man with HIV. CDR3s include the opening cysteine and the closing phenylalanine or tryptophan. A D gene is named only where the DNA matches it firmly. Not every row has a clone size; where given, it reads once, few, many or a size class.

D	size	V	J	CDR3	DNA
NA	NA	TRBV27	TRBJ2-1	CASSEIPGRYNEQFF	TGTGCCAGCAGTGAAATCCCGGGACGGTACAATGAGCAGTTCTTC
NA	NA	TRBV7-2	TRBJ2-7	CASSLFPDTYEQYF	TGTGCCAGCAGCTTATTTCCCGACACCTACGAGCAGTACTTC
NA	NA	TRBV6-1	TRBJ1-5	CASVPDFSNQPQHF	TGTGCCAGCGTGCCAGATTTTAGCAATCAGCCCCAGCATTTT
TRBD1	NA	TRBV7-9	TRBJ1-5	CASSRTGDQPQHF	TGTGCCAGCAGCAGGACAGGGGATCAGCCCCAGCATTTT
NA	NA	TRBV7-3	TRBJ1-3	CASSPNWSSGNTIYF	TGTGCCAGCAGCCCCAATTGGTCCTCTGGAAACACCATATATTTT
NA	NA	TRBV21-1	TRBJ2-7	CASIPLPQRGSYEQYF	TGTGCCAGCATTCCCCTTCCACAGCGGGGCTCCTACGAGCAGTACTTC
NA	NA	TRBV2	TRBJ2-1	CASSEIGYEFF	TGTGCCAGCAGTGAAATAGGGTACGAGTTCTTC
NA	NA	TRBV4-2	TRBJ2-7	CASSQELRSSYEQYF	TGTGCCAGCAGCCAAGAACTACGCAGCTCCTACGAGCAGTACTTC
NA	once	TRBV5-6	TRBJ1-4	CASSLGMDEKLFF	TGTGCCAGCAGCCTGGGGATGGATGAAAAACTGTTTTTT
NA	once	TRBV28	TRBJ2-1	CASSNRREISYNEQFF	TGTGCCAGCAGCAACCGCAGGGAAATCTCCTACAATGAGCAGTTCTTC
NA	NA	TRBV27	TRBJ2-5	CASSIGPFGETQYF	TGTGCCAGCAGTATTGGTCCCTTCGGGGAGACCCAGTACTTC
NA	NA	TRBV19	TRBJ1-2	CASSTGEANYGYTF	TGTGCCAGTAGTACAGGGGAAGCTAACTATGGCTACACCTTC
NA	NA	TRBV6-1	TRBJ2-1	CASSEGASAPYNEQFF	TGTGCCAGCAGTGAAGGGGCCAGCGCCCCCTACAATGAGCAGTTCTTC
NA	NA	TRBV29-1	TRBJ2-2	CSVEVSEYTGELFF	TGCAGCGTTGAAGTGTCAGAATACACCGGGGAGCTGTTTTTT
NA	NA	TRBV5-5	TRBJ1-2	CASSPTWDRASPF	TGTGCCAGCAGCCCAACGTGGGACCGCGCATCCCCTTTC
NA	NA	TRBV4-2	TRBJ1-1	CASSPPRAGNTEAFF	TGTGCCAGCAGCCCCCCAAGGGCGGGGAACACTGAAGCTTTCTTT
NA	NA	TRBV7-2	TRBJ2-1	CASSYGLNEQFF	TGTGCCAGCAGCTACGGACTCAATGAGCAGTTCTTC
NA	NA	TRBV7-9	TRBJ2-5	CASSFQETQYF	TGTGCCAGCAGCTTTCAGGAGACCCAGTACTTC